This T cell receptor beta chain is drawn from a study of blood T cells in healthy people across ages. Study background: The template switching approach captured approximately one barcoded beta molecule for every two T cells. Overall study findings and caveats: Versus aged donors, long-lived donors had higher diversity and more naive CD4+ cells.

Primed by a sample-barcoded 5' primer and a J-beta primer mix, a second PCR proceeded for about 6 to 11 cycles. Carrying 12 random nucleotides, a template-switch adaptor labeled each individual cDNA molecule. Using its own MiXCR run on the 5' RACE reads, TCRdb lists one record per CDR3 protein. The data contain around 750,000 distinct CDR3 sequences, roughly 50% of them singletons. V shed 6 bases, J shed 0 bases, and the junction held 9 bases outside the gene matches. Germline lookup yields CDR1 DFQATT and CDR2 SNEGSKA (reference sequence). This CDR3 has 16 residues. A note on this clonotype: No antigen is known for it.

The chain employs TRBV20-1 and TRBJ2-5, with 11 bases fitting TRBD2. The sequenced material came from blood. The sequence was obtained from an elderly man in good health. CDR3 nucleotides: TGCAGTGCGTCGGGACTAGCGGAGATGTACCAAGAGACCCAGTACTTC. Translation: CSASGLAEMYQETQYF.